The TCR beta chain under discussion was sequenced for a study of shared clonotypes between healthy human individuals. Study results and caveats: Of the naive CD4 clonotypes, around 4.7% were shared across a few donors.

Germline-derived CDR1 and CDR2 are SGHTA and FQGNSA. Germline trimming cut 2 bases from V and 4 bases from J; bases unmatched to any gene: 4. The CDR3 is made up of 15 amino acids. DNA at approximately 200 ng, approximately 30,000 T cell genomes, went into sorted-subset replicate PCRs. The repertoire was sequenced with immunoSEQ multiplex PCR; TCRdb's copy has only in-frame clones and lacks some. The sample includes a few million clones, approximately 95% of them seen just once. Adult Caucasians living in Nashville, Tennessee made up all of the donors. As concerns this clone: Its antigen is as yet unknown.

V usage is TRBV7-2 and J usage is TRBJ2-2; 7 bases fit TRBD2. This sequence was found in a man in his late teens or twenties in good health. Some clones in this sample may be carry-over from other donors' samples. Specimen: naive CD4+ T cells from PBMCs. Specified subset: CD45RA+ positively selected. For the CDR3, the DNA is TGTGCCAGCAGCTTACACGGGAGGAGCACCGGGGAGCTGTTTTTT. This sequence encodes CASSLHGRSTGELFF. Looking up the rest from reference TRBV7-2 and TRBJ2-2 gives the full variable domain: GAGVSQSPSNKVTEKGKDVELRCDPISGHTALYWYRQSLGQGLEFLIYFQGNSAPDKSGLPSDRFSAERTGGSVSTLTIQRTQQEDSAVYLCASSLHGRSTGELFFGEGSRLTVL.